A selection of T cell receptor beta chains follows, all from one sample in a study of OX40 agonist ivuxolimab in advanced cancers. Only in-frame clones appear in the TCRdb table, and some are missing; sequencing was by immunoSEQ multiplex PCR. Of about 79,000 clones listed, 70% to 90% were seen once; the top ten hold less than 4.5%. The sample consisted of CD4+ or CD8+ T cells sorted from blood, taken in a trial of the OX40 agonist ivuxolimab. Receptors originate from an adult with an advanced solid tumor such as melanoma, head and neck, liver or kidney cancer. CDR3s include the opening cysteine and the closing phenylalanine or tryptophan. A D gene is named only where the DNA matches it firmly. Some rows mark clone size as missing; the rest say once, few, many or name a class of expanded clone.

clone size | D gene | J gene | V gene | CDR3 DNA | CDR3 protein
NA | NA | TRBJ2-2 | TRBV7-2 | TGTGCCAGCAGCTTAAAATCGGGATCCGGGGAGCTGTTTTTT | CASSLKSGSGELFF
NA | TRBD2 | TRBJ2-2 | TRBV11-2 | TGTGCCAGCAGCTTCTACCGGACTAGCGGGAGGGCGGCCGGGGAGCTGTTTTTT | CASSFYRTSGRAAGELFF
NA | TRBD2 | TRBJ2-7 | TRBV28 | TGTGCCAGCACCTCGGGGGGGAGGTCCTACGAGCAGTACTTC | CASTSGGRSYEQYF
NA | NA | TRBJ2-1 | TRBV7-7 | TGTGCTAGCAGCGGGGACATTTACAATGAGCAGTTCTTC | CASSGDIYNEQFF
NA | NA | TRBJ1-5 | TRBV27 | TGTGCCAGCAGTAACACCGTCGGCCAGCCCCAGCATTTT | CASSNTVGQPQHF
NA | NA | TRBJ2-7 | TRBV5-1 | TGCGCCAGCAGCGACGCCTACGAGCAGTACTTC | CASSDAYEQYF
NA | NA | TRBJ2-6 | TRBV5-1 | TGCGCCAGCAGCTACCCCAGCGGAGCTGGGGCCAACGTCCTGACTTTC | CASSYPSGAGANVLTF
NA | NA | TRBJ2-1 | TRBV5-1 | TGCGCCAGCAGGTACTCCGGGATTTACAATGAGCAGTTCTTC | CASRYSGIYNEQFF
NA | NA | TRBJ2-1 | TRBV28 | TGTGCCAGCAGTTTATACAGTGAGCAGTTCTTC | CASSLYSEQFF
NA | NA | TRBJ2-1 | TRBV9 | TGTGCCAGCAGCGTAGGCGGGAACTCCTACAATGAGCAGTTCTTC | CASSVGGNSYNEQFF
NA | NA | TRBJ2-3 | TRBV6-6 | TGTGCCAGCAGTAGAAACACAGATACGCAGTATTTT | CASSRNTDTQYF
NA | NA | TRBJ1-3 | TRBV4-1 | TGCGCCAGCAGCCATGGTCAGGCGGGAAACACCATATATTTT | CASSHGQAGNTIYF
NA | NA | TRBJ1-2 | TRBV4-3 | TGCGCCAGCAGCCAAGCAGGGGCCGGGAACTATGGCTACACCTTC | CASSQAGAGNYGYTF
NA | TRBD1 | TRBJ2-5 | TRBV5-1 | TGCGCCAGCAGCTTCAGGGGGCGCAGGGCGCAAGAGACCCAGTACTTC | CASSFRGRRAQETQYF
NA | NA | TRBJ1-1 | TRBV7-9 | TGTGCCAGCAGCTTGGGGCAGATTGCTTTCTTT | CASSLGQIAFF
few | NA | TRBJ2-5 | TRBV4-1 | TGCGCCAGCAGCCAAGATAGGGGACCCATATCCGACGGTCGACAAGAGACCCAGTACTTC | CASSQDRGPISDGRQETQYF
NA | NA | TRBJ2-7 | TRBV6-5 | TGTGCCAGCAGTTACTCGCGGGGAGAATCCTACGAGCAGTACTTC | CASSYSRGESYEQYF
NA | NA | TRBJ2-2 | TRBV9 | TGTGCCAGCAATAGCCGTACCGGGGAGCTGTTTTTT | CASNSRTGELFF
few | NA | TRBJ1-5 | TRBV9 | TGTGCCAGCAGCGGGGGGGACGGGGCTCAGCCCCAGCATTTT | CASSGGDGAQPQHF
NA | TRBD1 | TRBJ1-2 | TRBV25-1 | TGTGCCAGCAGCGGGACAGGGGCCAAGGGAGGCTACACCTTC | CASSGTGAKGGYTF
NA | NA | TRBJ2-5 | TRBV11-3 | TGTGCCAGCAGCCGGGCACGTGGAGAGACCCAGTACTTC | CASSRARGETQYF
once | TRBD2 | TRBJ2-2 | TRBV30 | TGTGCCTGGAGTGTACCTAGCGGGAGAGTAGCCGGGGAGCTGTTTTTT | CAWSVPSGRVAGELFF
NA | TRBD2 | TRBJ2-5 | TRBV13 | TGTGCCAGCAGCTCACGGACTAGCGGACCCGGAGAGACCCAGTACTTC | CASSSRTSGPGETQYF
NA | TRBD2 | TRBJ2-7 | TRBV7-2 | TGTGCCAGCAGCGTAACTAGCGGGACTTTTTACGAGCAGTACTTC | CASSVTSGTFYEQYF
NA | NA | TRBJ2-7 | TRBV7-9 | TGTGCCAGCAGCTTAATCTCCTACGAGCAGTACTTC | CASSLISYEQYF
few | NA | TRBJ2-7 | TRBV7-9 | TGTGCCAGCAGCTTAGTGCCAGGGGTCGAGCAGTACTTC | CASSLVPGVEQYF
NA | NA | TRBJ2-5 | TRBV7-2 | TGTGCCAGCAGAGTAGAAGAGACCCAGTACTTC | CASRVEETQYF
NA | NA | TRBJ2-5 | TRBV4-1 | TGCGCCAGCAGCCAAACACGGGTCGAGGAGACCCAGTACTTC | CASSQTRVEETQYF
few | TRBD2 | TRBJ2-5 | TRBV7-8 | TGTGCCAGCAGCTTAGGACTAGCGGGATATGAGACCCAGTACTTC | CASSLGLAGYETQYF